Shown below are 22 T cell receptor beta chains from a single sample sequenced in a study of blood T cell repertoires in COVID-19. The table came from immunoSEQ multiplex PCR; TCRdb's copy has only in-frame clones and leaves some out. The sample holds over 250,000 clones, 85% to 90% seen once. The sequencing input was PBMCs or T cells enriched from blood (not recorded which). The receptors were gathered from a woman in her sixties in a cohort exposed to, infected with or recovered from COVID-19 (not recorded which).

The chain couples TRBV2 to TRBJ1-1, with 7 positions matching TRBD1. Looked up from germline, CDR1 is SNHLY and CDR2 is FYNNEI. The CDR3 has 14 amino acids. V gave up 3 bases and J gave up 5 bases; unmatched junction bases: 6. CDR3 loop: CASSDGSGGTEAFF. CDR3 in DNA: TGTGCCAGCAGTGATGGTTCAGGGGGGACTGAAGCTTTCTTT.

The chain links TRBV30 to TRBJ2-5; TRBD1 might be the D (6 bases). V lost 8 bases to trimming and J lost 5 bases, with 12 bases between them. Germline lookup yields CDR1 GTSNPN and CDR2 SVGIG (reference sequence). The CDR3 runs 11 residues. The CDR3 region has the DNA TGTGCCCGTTCCAGGGGCGAGACCCAGTACTTC. Translating it yields CARSRGETQYF.

The table lists this clone with a count of one. This chain links TRBV9 with TRBJ2-1; D may be TRBD2 (5 bases). V was shortened by 2 bases and J by 4 bases, with 16 bases between the two germline ends. CDR1 SGDLS and CDR2 YYNGEE come from the germline V gene. The CDR3 is 16 residues long. CDR3 sequence (DNA): TGTGCCAGCAGCGTTGACCCGGGGTCCCCGTACAATGAGCAGTTCTTC. This translates into CASSVDPGSPYNEQFF.

CDR3: CASRMGGRGEQFF. As DNA, the CDR3 is TGTGCCAGCAGGATGGGGGGGCGAGGTGAGCAGTTCTTC. The chain uses TRBV6-5 and TRBJ2-1, with D possibly being TRBD2 (7 bases). V lost 6 bases, J lost 9 bases, and 15 bases lay in between. The CDR3 totals 13 residues. Germline CDR1 and CDR2: MNHEY and SVGAGI.

The chain recombines TRBV2 with TRBJ2-5; D is undetermined. CDR3 length equals 13 residues. Trimming stripped 6 bases from V and 1 base from J, with 9 bases between. The germline V gene encodes CDR1 SNHLY and CDR2 FYNNEI. CDR3 coding DNA: TGTGCCAGCAGAAGAGCTGTCCAAGAGACCCAGTACTTC. This codes for CASRRAVQETQYF.

This chain joins TRBV15 and TRBJ2-7, with 11 bases matching TRBD1. This CDR3 region has 14 residues. V shed 5 bases, J shed 3 bases, and the junction held 3 bases outside the gene matches. Germline V gives CDR1 LNHNV, CDR2 YYDKDF (reference sequence). Here the CDR3 reads CATSPGQGGYEQYF. Here the CDR3 DNA reads TGTGCCACCAGCCCGGGACAGGGGGGCTACGAGCAGTACTTC.

The V and J genes are TRBV2 and TRBJ2-1; 9 bases match TRBD2. CDR1 SNHLY and CDR2 FYNNEI come from the germline V gene. The CDR3 totals 14 residues. V was clipped by 4 bases and J by 8 bases; unmatched bases: 6. CDR3 DNA sequence: TGTGCCAGCAGTGCCTTGACTAGCGGCGATGAGCAGTTCTTC. Translation gives CASSALTSGDEQFF. The full variable domain, its missing parts supplied by reference TRBV2 and TRBJ2-1, is EPEVTQTPSHQVTQMGQEVILRCVPISNHLYFYWYRQILGQKVEFLVSFYNNEISEKSEIFDDQFSVERPDGSNFTLKIRSTKLEDSAMYFCASSALTSGDEQFFGPGTRLTVL.

The chain has TRBV27 and TRBJ2-2; TRBD1 matches 9 bases. Per the germline V gene, CDR1 is MNHEY and CDR2 is SMNVEV (reference sequence). V lost 6 bases to trimming and J lost 6 bases; unmatched junction nucleotides: 11. The CDR3 is 16 residues long. This CDR3 reads CASSRLGQGFAGELFF. In DNA, the CDR3 is TGTGCCAGCAGCAGATTGGGACAGGGATTCGCCGGGGAGCTGTTTTTT.

This clone has a count of ten or more. This chain uses TRBV7-2 with TRBJ1-2; D gene ambiguous. Per germline, CDR1 SGHTA and CDR2 FQGNSA. The V and J ends lost 8 bases and 2 bases respectively, with 12 bases between them. CDR3 length: 13 amino acids. CDR3 DNA: TGTGCCAGCCTTCCCCGGAGGAACTATGGCTACACCTTC. Its protein is CASLPRRNYGYTF.

V usage is TRBV19 and J usage is TRBJ2-4, with D maybe TRBD1 (6 bases). Germline V lookup: CDR1 LNHDA, CDR2 SQIVND (reference sequence). The CDR3 has 16 amino acids. With 0 bases removed from V and 6 bases from J, the gap between germline ends came to 15 bases. The CDR3 is CASSIEGEQGSNIQYF. The CDR3 nucleotides read TGTGCCAGTAGTATAGAAGGGGAACAGGGTTCAAACATTCAGTACTTC.

The CDR3 loop reads CASSLWAVNTGELFF. The CDR3 nucleotides read TGCGCCAGCAGCTTGTGGGCAGTGAACACCGGGGAGCTGTTTTTT. This chain joins TRBV5-1 and TRBJ2-2, with D unresolved. V lost 1 base to trimming and J lost 1 base, with 8 bases between them. The CDR3 consists of 15 residues. Germline V gives CDR1 SGHRS, CDR2 YFSETQ.

The chain couples TRBV5-8 to TRBJ2-1; TRBD2 matches at 12 bases. V was pared by 2 bases and J by 15 bases, with 12 bases of the junction left unmatched. The CDR3 covers 15 residues. Germline lookup yields CDR1 SGHTS and CDR2 YDEGEE. CDR3 protein: CASSLGLAGLNVVFF. The CDR3 DNA reads TGTGCCAGCAGCTTAGGACTAGCGGGACTGAACGTCGTGTTCTTC. Full variable domain (remainder filled in from reference TRBV5-8 and TRBJ2-1): EAGVTQSPTHLIKTRGQQATLRCSPISGHTSVYWYQQALGLGLQFLLWYDEGEERNRGNFPPRFSGRQFPNYSSELNVNALELEDSALYLCASSLGLAGLNVVFFGPGTRLTVL.

This chain connects TRBV19 to TRBJ2-3; 10 bases align to TRBD2. V shed 2 bases and J 5 bases; nucleotides not matched to a gene: 7. Germline values: CDR1 LNHDA, CDR2 SQIVND (reference sequence). The CDR3 extends over 16 amino acids. The DNA for the CDR3 is TGTGCCAGTAGTATACCGGGACTAGCGAACCAAGATACGCAGTATTTT. Protein: CASSIPGLANQDTQYF.

V and J are TRBV10-2 and TRBJ1-3, with D unclear. Trimming removed 3 bases at V and 3 bases at J, with 3 bases between. Germline lookup yields CDR1 WSHSY and CDR2 SAAADI. The CDR3 has 12 amino acids. This chain's CDR3 is CASSDFGNTIYF. For the CDR3, the DNA is TGCGCCAGCAGTGACTTTGGAAACACCATATATTTT.

The chain uses TRBV6-5 and TRBJ1-2; 9 bases line up with TRBD1. CDR1 is MNHEY and CDR2 is SVGAGI in the germline V gene. The CDR3 is 14 residues long. V lost 4 bases and J lost 4; bases outside the gene matches: 4. The CDR3 sequence is CASSFRTGAYGYTF. The DNA for the CDR3 is TGTGCCAGCAGTTTCCGGACAGGGGCCTATGGCTACACCTTC.

This chain joins TRBV27 and TRBJ1-2; D is unresolved. From germline, CDR1 is MNHEY and CDR2 SMNVEV (reference sequence). Trimming took 6 bases from V and 7 from J, leaving 12 bases between them. This CDR3 spans 12 amino acids. Written as DNA, the CDR3 is TGTGCCAGCAGGGACGAGGGCGGTGGCTACACCTTC. Protein sequence: CASRDEGGGYTF.

The chain links TRBV19 to TRBJ1-4; unclear D gene. Germline lookup yields CDR1 LNHDA and CDR2 SQIVND (reference sequence). This CDR3 is built from 14 residues. The V gene lost 3 bases and the J gene lost 4 bases, with 9 bases spanning the gap. CDR3 amino acids: CASSIQASNEKLFF. The CDR3 nucleotides read TGTGCCAGTAGTATCCAGGCCAGTAATGAAAAACTGTTTTTT.

The chain couples TRBV7-2 to TRBJ2-7; possible D gene TRBD2, 6 bases. Germline CDR1 SGHTA, CDR2 FQGNSA. The CDR3 totals 14 residues. V lost 3 bases to trimming and J lost 2 bases, with 11 bases between them. The CDR3 here is CASSFPSGAYEQYF. The CDR3 DNA reads TGTGCCAGCAGCTTCCCTTCGGGGGCCTACGAGCAGTACTTC.

This sequence joins TRBV6-5 and TRBJ1-2; the D gene is possibly TRBD1 (6 bases). CDR3 size: 11 residues. Germline assignment: CDR1 MNHEY and CDR2 SVGAGI. Trimming took off 11 bases at V and 8 bases at J, with 15 bases between the two ends. The CDR3 DNA sequence: TGTGCCGTCCAACAGGGCTTAGGCTACACCTTC. This codes for CAVQQGLGYTF.

This sequence joins TRBV7-6 and TRBJ2-3; tentatively, D is TRBD1 (6 bases). Deletions cut 4 bases from V and 5 bases from J, with 22 bases between. Germline V gene sequence: CDR1 SGHVS, CDR2 FNYEAQ. The CDR3 is 17 residues long. CDR3 loop: CASSSDPRDNEIDTQYF. In DNA, the CDR3 is TGTGCCAGCAGCTCGGATCCCCGGGACAATGAAATAGATACGCAGTATTTT. Complete variable domain (other parts from reference TRBV7-6 and TRBJ2-3): GAGVSQSPRYKVTKRGQDVALRCDPISGHVSLYWYRQALGQGPEFLTYFNYEAQQDKSGLPNDRFSAERPEGSISTLTIQRTEQRDSAMYRCASSSDPRDNEIDTQYFGPGTRLTVL.

V is TRBV2 and J is TRBJ2-7; 7 nucleotides agree with TRBD2. Germline V gene sequence: CDR1 SNHLY, CDR2 FYNNEI. The V segment lost 5 bases and the J segment 4 bases; nucleotides outside the gene matches: 11. The CDR3 length is 15 residues. The CDR3 loop is CASSRLAGDGYEQYF. DNA of the CDR3: TGTGCCAGCAGTAGACTGGCGGGAGATGGGTACGAGCAGTACTTC. Filled out from reference TRBV2 and TRBJ2-7, the complete variable domain reads EPEVTQTPSHQVTQMGQEVILRCVPISNHLYFYWYRQILGQKVEFLVSFYNNEISEKSEIFDDQFSVERPDGSNFTLKIRSTKLEDSAMYFCASSRLAGDGYEQYFGPGTRLTVT.

J is TRBJ2-1 and V is TRBV28, with 11 positions matching TRBD1. CDR1 is MDHEN, CDR2 SYDVKM, per germline. This CDR3 spans 17 amino acids. With V trimmed by 4 bases and J by 4 bases, 9 bases remained unmatched. The CDR3 reads CASSSPRRDRGYNEQFF. For the CDR3, the DNA is TGTGCCAGCAGTTCGCCCCGACGGGACAGGGGGTACAATGAGCAGTTCTTC.